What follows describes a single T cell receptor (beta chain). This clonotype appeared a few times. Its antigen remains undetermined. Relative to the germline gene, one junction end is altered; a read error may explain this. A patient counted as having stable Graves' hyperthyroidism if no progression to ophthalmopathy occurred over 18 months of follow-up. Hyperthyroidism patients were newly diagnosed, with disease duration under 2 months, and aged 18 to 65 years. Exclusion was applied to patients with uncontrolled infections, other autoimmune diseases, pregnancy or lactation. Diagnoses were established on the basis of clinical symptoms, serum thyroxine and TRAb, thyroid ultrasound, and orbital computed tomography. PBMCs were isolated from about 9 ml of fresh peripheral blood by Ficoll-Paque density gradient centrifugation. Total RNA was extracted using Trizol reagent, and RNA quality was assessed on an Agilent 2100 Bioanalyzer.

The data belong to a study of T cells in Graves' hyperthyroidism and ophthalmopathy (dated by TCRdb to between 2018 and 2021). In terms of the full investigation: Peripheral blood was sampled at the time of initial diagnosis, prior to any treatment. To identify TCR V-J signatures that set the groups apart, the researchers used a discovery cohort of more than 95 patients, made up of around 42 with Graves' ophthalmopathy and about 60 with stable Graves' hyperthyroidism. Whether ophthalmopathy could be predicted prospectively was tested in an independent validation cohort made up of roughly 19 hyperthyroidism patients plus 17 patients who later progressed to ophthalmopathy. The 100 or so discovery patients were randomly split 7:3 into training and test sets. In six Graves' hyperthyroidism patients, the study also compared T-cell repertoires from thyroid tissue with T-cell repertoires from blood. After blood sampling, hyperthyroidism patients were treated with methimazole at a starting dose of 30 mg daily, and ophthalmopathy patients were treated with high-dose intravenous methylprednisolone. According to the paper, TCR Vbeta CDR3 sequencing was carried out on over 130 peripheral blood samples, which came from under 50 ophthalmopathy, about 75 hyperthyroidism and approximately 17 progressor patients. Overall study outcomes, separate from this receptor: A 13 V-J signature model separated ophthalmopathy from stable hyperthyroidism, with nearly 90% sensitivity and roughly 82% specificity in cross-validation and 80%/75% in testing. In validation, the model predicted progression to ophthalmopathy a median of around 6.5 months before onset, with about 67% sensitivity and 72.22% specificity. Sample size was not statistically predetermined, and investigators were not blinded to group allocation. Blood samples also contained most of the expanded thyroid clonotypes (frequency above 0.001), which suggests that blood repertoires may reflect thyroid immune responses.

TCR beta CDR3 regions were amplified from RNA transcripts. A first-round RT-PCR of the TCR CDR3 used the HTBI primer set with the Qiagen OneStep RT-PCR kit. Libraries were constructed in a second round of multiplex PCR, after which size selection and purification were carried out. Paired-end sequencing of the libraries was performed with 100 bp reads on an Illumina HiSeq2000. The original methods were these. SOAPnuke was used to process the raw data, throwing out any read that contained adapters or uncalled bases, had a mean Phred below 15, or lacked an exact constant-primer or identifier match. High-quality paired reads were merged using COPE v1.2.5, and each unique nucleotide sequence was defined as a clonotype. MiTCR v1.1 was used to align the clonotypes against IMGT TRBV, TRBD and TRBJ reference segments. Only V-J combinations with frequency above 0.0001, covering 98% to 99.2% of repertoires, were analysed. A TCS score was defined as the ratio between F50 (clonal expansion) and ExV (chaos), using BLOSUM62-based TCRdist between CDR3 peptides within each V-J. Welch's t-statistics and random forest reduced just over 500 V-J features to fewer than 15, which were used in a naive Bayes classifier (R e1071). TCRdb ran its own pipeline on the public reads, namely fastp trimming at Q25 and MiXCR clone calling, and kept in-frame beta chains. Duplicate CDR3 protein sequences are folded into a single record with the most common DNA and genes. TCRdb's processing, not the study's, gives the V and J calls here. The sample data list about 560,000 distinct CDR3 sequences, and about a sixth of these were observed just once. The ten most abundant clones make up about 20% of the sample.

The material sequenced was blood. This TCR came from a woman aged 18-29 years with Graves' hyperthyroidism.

The CDR3 sequence is CASSLTDRQNQPQHF. The nucleotide sequence reads as follows: TGTGCCAGCAGCTTAACGGACAGACAGAATCAGCCCCAGCATTTT. Recombination connected TRBV5-1 to TRBJ1-5; TRBD1 could be the D gene, as 6 bases match. The CDR3 holds 15 amino acids from the cysteine to the phenylalanine. CDR3 DNA is the only sequence kept; it has 45 bases, read in frame from the first base. Per the germline V gene, SGHRS is the CDR1 and YFSETQ is the CDR2.